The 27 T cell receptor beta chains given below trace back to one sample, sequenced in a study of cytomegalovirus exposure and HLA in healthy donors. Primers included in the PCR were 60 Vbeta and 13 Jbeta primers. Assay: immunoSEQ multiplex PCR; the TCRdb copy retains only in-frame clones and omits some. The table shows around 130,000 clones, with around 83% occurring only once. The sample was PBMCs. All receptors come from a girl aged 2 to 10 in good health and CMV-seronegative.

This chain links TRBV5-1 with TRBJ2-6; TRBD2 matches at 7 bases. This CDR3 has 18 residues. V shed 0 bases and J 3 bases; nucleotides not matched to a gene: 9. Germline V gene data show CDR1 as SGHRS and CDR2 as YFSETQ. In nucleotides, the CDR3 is TGCGCCAGCAGCTTGGGCGGACTAGGGGTAGGTGGGGCCAACGTCCTGACTTTC. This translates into CASSLGGLGVGGANVLTF.

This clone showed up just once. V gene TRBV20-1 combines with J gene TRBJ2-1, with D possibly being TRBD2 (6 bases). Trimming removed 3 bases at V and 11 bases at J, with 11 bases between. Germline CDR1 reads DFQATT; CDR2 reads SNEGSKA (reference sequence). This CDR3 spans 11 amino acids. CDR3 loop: CSARLGGKQFF. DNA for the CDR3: TGCAGTGCTAGGTTGGGGGGAAAGCAGTTCTTC.

The CDR3 nucleotides read TGTGCCAGCAGTTTCTCTAGCGGGACTAGCGAGCAGTACTTC. Translated: CASSFSSGTSEQYF. The V gene is TRBV6-5, the J gene TRBJ2-7; 9 bases match TRBD2. CDR3 length: 14 residues. V was pared by 4 bases and J by 6 bases, with 7 bases of the junction left unmatched. CDR1 and CDR2 (germline): MNHEY, SVGAGI.

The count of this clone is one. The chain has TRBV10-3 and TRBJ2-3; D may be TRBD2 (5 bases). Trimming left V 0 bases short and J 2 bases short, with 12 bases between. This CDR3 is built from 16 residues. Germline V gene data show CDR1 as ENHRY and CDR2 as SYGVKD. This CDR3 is CAISESWTGITDTQYF. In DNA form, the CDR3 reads TGTGCCATCAGTGAGTCTTGGACGGGGATCACAGATACGCAGTATTTT.

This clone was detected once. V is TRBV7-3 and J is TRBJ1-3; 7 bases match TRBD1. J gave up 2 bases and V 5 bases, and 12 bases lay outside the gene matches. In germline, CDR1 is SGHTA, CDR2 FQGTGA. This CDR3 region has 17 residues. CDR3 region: CASSPRAGGNPGNTIYF. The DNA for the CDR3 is TGTGCCAGCAGCCCAAGGGCAGGGGGGAATCCTGGAAACACCATATATTTT.

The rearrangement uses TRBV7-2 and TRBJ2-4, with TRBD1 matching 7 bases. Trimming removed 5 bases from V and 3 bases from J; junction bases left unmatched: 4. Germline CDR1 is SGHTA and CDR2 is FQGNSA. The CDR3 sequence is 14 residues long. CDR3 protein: CASSLQGYKNIQYF. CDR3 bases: TGTGCCAGCAGCCTACAGGGGTACAAAAACATTCAGTACTTC.

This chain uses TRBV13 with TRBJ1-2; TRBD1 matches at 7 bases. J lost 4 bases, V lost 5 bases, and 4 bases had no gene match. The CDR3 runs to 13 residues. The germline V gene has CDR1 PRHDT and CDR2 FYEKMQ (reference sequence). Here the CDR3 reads CASSRQGSYGYTF. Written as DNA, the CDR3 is TGTGCCAGCAGCCGACAGGGCTCCTATGGCTACACCTTC.

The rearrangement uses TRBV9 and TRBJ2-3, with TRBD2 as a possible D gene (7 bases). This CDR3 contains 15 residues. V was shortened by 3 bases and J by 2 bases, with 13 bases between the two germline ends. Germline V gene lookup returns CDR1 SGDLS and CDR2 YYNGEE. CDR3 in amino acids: CASSAGGRYTDTQYF. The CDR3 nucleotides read TGTGCCAGCAGCGCCGGGGGGCGGTACACAGATACGCAGTATTTT.

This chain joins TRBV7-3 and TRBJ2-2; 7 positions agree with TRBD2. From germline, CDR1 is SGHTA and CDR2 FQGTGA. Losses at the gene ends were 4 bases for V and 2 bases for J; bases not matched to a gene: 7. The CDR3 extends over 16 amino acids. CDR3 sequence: CASSSRGGQNTGELFF. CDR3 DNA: TGTGCCAGCAGCTCCCGCGGGGGTCAAAACACCGGGGAGCTGTTTTTT.

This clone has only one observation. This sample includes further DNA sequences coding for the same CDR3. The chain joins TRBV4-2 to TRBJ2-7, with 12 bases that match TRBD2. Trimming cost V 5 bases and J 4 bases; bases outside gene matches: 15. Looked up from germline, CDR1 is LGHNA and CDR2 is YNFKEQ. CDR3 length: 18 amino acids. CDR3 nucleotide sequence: TGTGCCAGCAGCGAACTCCCGAATCTAGCGGGAGGGCCTTACGAGCAGTACTTC. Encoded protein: CASSELPNLAGGPYEQYF.

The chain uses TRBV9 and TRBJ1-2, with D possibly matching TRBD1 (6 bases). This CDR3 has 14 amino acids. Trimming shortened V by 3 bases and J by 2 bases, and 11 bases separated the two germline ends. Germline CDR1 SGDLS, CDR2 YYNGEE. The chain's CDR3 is CASSAHDRNYGYTF. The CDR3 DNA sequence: TGTGCCAGCAGCGCACACGACAGGAACTATGGCTACACCTTC.

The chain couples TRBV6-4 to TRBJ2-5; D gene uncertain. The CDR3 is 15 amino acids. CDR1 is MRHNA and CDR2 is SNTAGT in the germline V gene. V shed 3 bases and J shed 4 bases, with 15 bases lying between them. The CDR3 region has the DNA TGTGCCAGCAGTGAAGTCCCAGGCGCCTCAGAGACCCAGTACTTC. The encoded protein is CASSEVPGASETQYF.

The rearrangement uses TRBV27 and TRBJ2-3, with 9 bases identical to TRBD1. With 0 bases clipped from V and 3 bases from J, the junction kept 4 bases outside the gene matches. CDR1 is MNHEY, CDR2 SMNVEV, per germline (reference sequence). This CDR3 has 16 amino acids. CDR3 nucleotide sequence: TGTGCCAGCAGTTTATCGGGACAGGGATTAACAGATACGCAGTATTTT. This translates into CASSLSGQGLTDTQYF.

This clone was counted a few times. This chain's CDR3 is CASSPGTGFGNTIYF. In nucleotides, the CDR3 is TGTGCCAGCAGTCCCGGGACAGGGTTTGGAAACACCATATATTTT. The J gene is TRBJ1-3, the V gene TRBV6-5, with 9 bases identical to TRBD1. The CDR3 has 15 amino acids. With V trimmed by 5 bases and J by 3 bases, 5 bases remained unmatched. The germline CDR1 and CDR2 sequences are MNHEY and SVGAGI.

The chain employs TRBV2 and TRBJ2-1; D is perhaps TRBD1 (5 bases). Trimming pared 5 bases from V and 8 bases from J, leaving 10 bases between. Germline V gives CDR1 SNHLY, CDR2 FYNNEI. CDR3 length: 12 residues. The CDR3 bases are TGTGCCAGCAGTTCGCAGGGCCATGAGCAGTTCTTC. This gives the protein CASSSQGHEQFF. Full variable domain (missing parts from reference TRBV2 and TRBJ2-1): EPEVTQTPSHQVTQMGQEVILRCVPISNHLYFYWYRQILGQKVEFLVSFYNNEISEKSEIFDDQFSVERPDGSNFTLKIRSTKLEDSAMYFCASSSQGHEQFFGPGTRLTVL.

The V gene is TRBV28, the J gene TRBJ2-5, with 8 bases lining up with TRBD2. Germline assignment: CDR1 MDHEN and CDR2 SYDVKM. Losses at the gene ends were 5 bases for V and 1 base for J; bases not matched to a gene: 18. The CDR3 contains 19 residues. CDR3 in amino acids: CASSPYEPGTGGVQETQYF. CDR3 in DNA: TGTGCCAGCAGTCCATATGAACCCGGGACGGGGGGGGTCCAAGAGACCCAGTACTTC.

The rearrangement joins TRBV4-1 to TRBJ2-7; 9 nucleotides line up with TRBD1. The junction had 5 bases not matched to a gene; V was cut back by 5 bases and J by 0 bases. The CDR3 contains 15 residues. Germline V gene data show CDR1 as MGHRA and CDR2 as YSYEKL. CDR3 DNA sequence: TGCGCCAGCAGCAACGGACAGGGGAGCTCCTACGAGCAGTACTTC. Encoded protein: CASSNGQGSSYEQYF.

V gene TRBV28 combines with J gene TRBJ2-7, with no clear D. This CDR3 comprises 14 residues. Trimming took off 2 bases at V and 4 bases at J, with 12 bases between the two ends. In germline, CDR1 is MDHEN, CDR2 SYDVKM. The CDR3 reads CASSLREIAYEQYF. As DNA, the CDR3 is TGTGCCAGCAGTTTACGCGAGATAGCATACGAGCAGTACTTC.

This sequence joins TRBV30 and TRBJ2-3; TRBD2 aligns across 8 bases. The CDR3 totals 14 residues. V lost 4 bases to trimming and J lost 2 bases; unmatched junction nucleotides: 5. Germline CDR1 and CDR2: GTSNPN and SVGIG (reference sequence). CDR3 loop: CAWNTRGDTDTQYF. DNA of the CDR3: TGTGCCTGGAACACGCGGGGGGACACAGATACGCAGTATTTT.

As DNA, the CDR3 is TGTGCCAGCAGCTTATATCAGCGGGGGGCCAGCTCCTACAATGAGCAGTTCTTC. It specifies CASSLYQRGASSYNEQFF. The chain employs TRBV7-6 and TRBJ2-1, with 9 bases aligning to TRBD2. Germline V gives CDR1 SGHVS, CDR2 FNYEAQ. This CDR3 is built from 18 residues. V gave up 2 bases and J gave up 0 bases; unmatched junction bases: 8.

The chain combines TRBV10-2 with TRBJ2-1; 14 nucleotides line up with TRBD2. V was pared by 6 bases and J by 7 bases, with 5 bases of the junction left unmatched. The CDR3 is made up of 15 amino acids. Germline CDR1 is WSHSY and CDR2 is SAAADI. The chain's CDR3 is CASRDGTSGSNEQFF. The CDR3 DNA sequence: TGCGCCAGCAGAGACGGGACTAGCGGGAGTAATGAGCAGTTCTTC.

CDR3 sequence reads: CASSRQGWDTEAFF. The CDR3 DNA reads as TGTGCCAGCAGTAGACAGGGGTGGGACACTGAAGCTTTCTTT. The J gene is TRBJ1-1, the V gene TRBV2; 8 nucleotides line up with TRBD1. This CDR3 has 14 residues. Germline V CDR1 and CDR2: SNHLY, FYNNEI. The V and J ends lost 5 bases and 3 bases, in that order; junction bases with no gene match: 5.

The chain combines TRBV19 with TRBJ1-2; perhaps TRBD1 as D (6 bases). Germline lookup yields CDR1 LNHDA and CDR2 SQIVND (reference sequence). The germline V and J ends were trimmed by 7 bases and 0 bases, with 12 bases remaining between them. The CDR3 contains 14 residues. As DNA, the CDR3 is TGTGCCAGTATGATACAGGGAACTAACTATGGCTACACCTTC. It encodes CASMIQGTNYGYTF.

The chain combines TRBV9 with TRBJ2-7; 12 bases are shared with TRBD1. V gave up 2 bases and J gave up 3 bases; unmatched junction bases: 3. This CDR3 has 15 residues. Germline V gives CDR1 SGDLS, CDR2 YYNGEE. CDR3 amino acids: CASSVGTGGGYEQYF. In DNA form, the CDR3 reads TGTGCCAGCAGCGTGGGGACAGGGGGCGGCTACGAGCAGTACTTC.

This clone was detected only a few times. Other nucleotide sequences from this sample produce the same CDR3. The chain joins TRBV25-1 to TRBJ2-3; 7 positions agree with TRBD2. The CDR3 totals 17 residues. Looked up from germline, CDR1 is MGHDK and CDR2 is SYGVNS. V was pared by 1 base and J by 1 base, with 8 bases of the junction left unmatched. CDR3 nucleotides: TGTGCCAGCAGTGAATTGGGAGGGAGGGGAGGCACAGATACGCAGTATTTT. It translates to CASSELGGRGGTDTQYF.

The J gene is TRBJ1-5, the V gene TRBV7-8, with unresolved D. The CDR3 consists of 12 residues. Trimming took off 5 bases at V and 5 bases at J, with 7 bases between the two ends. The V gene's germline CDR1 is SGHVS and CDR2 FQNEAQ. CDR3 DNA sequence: TGTGCCAGCAGCCCACTTTATCAGCCCCAGCATTTT. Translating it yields CASSPLYQPQHF.

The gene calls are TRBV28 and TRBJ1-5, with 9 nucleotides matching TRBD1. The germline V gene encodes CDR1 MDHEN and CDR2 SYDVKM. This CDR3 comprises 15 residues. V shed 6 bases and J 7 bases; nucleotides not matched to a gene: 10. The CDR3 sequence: CASRNPGTGQQPQHF. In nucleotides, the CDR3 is TGTGCCAGCAGAAACCCAGGGACAGGGCAGCAGCCCCAGCATTTT.